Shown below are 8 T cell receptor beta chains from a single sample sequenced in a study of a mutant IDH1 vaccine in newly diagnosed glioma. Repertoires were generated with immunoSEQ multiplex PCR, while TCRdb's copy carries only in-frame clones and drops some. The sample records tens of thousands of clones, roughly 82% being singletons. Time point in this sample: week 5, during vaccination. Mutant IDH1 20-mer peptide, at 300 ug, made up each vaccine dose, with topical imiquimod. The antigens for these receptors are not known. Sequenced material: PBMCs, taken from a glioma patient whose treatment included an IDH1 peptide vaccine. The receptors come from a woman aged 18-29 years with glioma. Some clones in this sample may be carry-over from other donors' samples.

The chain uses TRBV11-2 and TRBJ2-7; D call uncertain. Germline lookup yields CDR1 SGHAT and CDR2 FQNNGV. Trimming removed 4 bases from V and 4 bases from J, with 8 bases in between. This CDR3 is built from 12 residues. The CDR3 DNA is TGTGCCAGCAGCTCCCCTCTTTACGAGCAGTACTTC. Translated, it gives CASSSPLYEQYF. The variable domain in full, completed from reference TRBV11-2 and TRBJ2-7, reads EAGVAQSPRYKIIEKRQSVAFWCNPISGHATLYWYQQILGQGPKLLIQFQNNGVVDDSQLPKDRFSAERLKGVDSTLKIQPAKLEDSAVYLCASSSPLYEQYFGPGTRLTVT.

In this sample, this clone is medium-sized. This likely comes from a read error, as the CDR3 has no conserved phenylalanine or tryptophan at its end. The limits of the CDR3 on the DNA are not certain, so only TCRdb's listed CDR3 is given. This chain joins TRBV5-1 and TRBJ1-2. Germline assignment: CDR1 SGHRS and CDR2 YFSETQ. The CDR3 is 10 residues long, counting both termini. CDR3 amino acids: CASSLELRRV.

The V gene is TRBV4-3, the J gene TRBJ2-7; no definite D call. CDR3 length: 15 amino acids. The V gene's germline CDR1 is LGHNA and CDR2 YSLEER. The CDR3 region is CATPDGPIFSYEQYF. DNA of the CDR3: TGCGCAACCCCCGACGGACCCATTTTTTCCTACGAGCAGTACTTC.

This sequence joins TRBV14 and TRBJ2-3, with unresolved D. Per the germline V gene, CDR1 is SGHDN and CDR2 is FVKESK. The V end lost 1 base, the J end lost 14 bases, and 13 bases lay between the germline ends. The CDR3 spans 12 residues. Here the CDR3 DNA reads TGTGCCAGCAGCCAAGGGTCAACAAGGGCGTATTTT. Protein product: CASSQGSTRAYF.

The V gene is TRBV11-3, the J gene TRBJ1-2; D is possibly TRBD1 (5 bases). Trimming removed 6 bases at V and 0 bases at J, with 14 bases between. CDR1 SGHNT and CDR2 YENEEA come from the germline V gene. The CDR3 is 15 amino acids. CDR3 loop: CASSQTGIANYGYTF. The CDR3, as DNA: TGTGCCAGCAGTCAAACAGGAATAGCTAACTATGGCTACACCTTC.

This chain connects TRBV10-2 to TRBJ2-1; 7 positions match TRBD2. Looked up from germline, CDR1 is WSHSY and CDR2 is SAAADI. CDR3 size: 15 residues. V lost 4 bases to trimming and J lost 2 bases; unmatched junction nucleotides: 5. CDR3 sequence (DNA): TGCGCCAGCAGTGTTACGGGGACTACCTACAATGAGCAGTTCTTC. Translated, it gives CASSVTGTTYNEQFF.

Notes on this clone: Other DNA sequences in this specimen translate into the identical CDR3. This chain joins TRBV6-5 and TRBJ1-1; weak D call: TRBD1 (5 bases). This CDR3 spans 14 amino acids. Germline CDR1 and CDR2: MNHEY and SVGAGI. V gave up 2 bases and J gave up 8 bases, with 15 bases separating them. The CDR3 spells CASSYRGSGTEAFF. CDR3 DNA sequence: TGTGCCAGCAGTTACCGGGGGTCAGGCACGGAAGCTTTCTTT.

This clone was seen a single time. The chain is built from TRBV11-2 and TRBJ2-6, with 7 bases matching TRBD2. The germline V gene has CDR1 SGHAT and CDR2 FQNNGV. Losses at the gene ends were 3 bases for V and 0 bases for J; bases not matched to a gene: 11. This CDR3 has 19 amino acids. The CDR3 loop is CASSFTMGGVGSGANVLTF. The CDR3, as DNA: TGTGCCAGCAGCTTTACCATGGGGGGGGTTGGCTCTGGGGCCAACGTCCTGACTTTC.